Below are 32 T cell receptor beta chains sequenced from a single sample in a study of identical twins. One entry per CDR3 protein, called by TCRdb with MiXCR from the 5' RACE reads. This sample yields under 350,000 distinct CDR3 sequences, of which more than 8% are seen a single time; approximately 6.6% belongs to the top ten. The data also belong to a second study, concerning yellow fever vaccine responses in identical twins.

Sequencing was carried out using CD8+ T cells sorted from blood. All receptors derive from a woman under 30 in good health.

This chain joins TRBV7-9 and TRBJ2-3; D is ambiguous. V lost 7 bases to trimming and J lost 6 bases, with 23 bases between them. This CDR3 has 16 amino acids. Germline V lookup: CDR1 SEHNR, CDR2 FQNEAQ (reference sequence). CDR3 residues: CASNPISGPPTDTQYF. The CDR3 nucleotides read TGTGCCAGCAACCCTATATCGGGTCCCCCCACGGATACGCAGTATTTT.

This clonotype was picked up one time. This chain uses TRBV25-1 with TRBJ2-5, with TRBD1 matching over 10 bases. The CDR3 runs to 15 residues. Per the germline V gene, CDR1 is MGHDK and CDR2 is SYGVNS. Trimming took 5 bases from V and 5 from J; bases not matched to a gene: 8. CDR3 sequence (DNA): TGTGCCAGCAGTCCACGACAGGGGGCTCGGGAGACCCAGTACTTC. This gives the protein CASSPRQGARETQYF.

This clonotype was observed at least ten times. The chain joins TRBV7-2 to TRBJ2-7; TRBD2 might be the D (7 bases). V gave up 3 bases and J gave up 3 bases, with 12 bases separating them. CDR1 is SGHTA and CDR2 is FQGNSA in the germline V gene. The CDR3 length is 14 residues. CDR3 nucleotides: TGTGCCAGCAGCTTCGGGGGGCTGAACTACGAGCAGTACTTC. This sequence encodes CASSFGGLNYEQYF.

This CDR3 is CASSQVEAGYEQYF. The DNA for the CDR3 is TGCGCCAGCAGCCAAGTCGAAGCGGGCTACGAGCAGTACTTC. The chain links TRBV4-1 to TRBJ2-7; the D gene is possibly TRBD2 (6 bases). V was shortened by 1 base and J by 3 bases, with 10 bases between the two germline ends. The CDR3 has 14 residues. The germline gives CDR1 MGHRA, CDR2 YSYEKL.

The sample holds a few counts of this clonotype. CDR3 loop: CSAYLAGGPTGANVLTF. The CDR3 DNA follows: TGCAGTGCATACCTCGCGGGGGGGCCTACTGGGGCCAACGTCCTGACTTTC. V and J are TRBV20-1 and TRBJ2-6, with 9 bases that match TRBD2. V gave up 6 bases and J gave up 2 bases; unmatched junction bases: 11. The CDR3 has 17 amino acids. CDR1 and CDR2 (germline): DFQATT, SNEGSKA (reference sequence).

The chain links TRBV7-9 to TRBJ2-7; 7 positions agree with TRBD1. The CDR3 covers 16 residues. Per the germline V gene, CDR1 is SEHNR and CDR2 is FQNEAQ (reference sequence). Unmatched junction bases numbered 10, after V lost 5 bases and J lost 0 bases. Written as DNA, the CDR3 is TGTGCCAGCAGCCCCCTGACAGGGCGTAACTCCTACGAGCAGTACTTC. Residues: CASSPLTGRNSYEQYF.

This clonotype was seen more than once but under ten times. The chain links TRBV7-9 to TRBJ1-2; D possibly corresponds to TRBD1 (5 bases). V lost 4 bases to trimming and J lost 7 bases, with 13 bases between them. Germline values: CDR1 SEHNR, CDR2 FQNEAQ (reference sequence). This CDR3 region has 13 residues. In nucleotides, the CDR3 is TGTGCCAGCAGCTCTACCCGGGACTCTGGCTACACCTTC. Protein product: CASSSTRDSGYTF.

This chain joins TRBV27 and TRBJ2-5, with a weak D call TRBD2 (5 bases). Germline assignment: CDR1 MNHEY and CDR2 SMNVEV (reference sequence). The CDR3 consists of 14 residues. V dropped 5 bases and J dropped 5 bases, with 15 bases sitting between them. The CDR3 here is CASSPTTSGETQYF. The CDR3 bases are TGTGCCAGCAGTCCTACCACCTCGGGGGAGACCCAGTACTTC.

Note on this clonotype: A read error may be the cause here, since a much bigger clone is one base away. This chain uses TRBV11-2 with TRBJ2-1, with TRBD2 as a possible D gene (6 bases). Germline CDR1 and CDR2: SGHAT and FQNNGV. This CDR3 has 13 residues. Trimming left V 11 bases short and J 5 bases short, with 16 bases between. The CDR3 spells CACMASANNEQFF. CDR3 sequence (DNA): TGTGCCTGCATGGCTAGCGCAAACAATGAGCAGTTCTTC.

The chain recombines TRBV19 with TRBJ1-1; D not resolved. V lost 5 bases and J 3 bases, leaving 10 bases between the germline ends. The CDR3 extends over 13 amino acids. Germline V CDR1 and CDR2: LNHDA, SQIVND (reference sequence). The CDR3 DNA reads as TGTGCCAGTAGTGTGTCAGAGTACACTGAAGCTTTCTTT. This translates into CASSVSEYTEAFF.

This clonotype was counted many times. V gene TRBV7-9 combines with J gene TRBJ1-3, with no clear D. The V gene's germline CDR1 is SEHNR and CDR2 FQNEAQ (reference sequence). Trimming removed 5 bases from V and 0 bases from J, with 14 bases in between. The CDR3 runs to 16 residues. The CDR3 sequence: CASSHLTGSSGNTIYF. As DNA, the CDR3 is TGTGCCAGCAGCCACTTGACGGGTTCCTCTGGAAACACCATATATTTT.

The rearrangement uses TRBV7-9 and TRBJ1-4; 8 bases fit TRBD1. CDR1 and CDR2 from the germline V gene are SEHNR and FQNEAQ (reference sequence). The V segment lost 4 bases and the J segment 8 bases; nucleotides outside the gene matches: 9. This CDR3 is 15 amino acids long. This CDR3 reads CASSSPSRDREKLFF. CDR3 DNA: TGTGCCAGCAGCTCGCCGTCCCGGGACAGGGAAAAACTGTTTTTT.

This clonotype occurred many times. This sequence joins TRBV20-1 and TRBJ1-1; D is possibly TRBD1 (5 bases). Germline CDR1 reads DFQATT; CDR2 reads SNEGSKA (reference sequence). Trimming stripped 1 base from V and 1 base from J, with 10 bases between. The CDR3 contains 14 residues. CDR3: CSARVWGGNTEAFF. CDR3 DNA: TGCAGTGCTAGAGTTTGGGGGGGGAACACTGAAGCTTTCTTT.

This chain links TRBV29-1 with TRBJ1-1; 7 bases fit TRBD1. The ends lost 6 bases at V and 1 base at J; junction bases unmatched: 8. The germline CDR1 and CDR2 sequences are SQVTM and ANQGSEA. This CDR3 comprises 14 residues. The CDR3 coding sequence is TGCAGCGTAGAGGGACAGACTGAGAACACTGAAGCTTTCTTT. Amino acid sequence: CSVEGQTENTEAFF.

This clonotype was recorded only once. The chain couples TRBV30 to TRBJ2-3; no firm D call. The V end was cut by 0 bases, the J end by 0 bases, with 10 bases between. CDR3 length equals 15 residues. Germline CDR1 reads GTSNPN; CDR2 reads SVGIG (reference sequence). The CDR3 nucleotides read TGTGCCTGGAGTGTTGGTGCCAGTAGCACAGATACGCAGTATTTT. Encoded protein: CAWSVGASSTDTQYF.

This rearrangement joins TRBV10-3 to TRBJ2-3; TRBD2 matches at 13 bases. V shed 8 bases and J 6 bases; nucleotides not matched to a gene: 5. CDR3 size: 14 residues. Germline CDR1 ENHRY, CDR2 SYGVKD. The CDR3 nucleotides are TGTGCCATCCGGACTAGCGGGAGCCCGGATACGCAGTATTTT. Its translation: CAIRTSGSPDTQYF.

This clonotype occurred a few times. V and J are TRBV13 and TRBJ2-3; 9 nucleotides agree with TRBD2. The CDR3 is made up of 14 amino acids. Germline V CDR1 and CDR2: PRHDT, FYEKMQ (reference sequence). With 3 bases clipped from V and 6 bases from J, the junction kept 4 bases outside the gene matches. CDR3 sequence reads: CASSLREGRDTQYF. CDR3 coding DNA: TGTGCCAGCAGCTTGCGGGAGGGCCGGGATACGCAGTATTTT.

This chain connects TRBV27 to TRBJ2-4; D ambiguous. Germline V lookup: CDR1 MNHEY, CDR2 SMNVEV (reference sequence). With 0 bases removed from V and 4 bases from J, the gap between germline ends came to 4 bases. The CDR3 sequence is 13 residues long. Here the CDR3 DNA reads TGTGCCAGCAGTTTATCTGGGAAAAACATTCAGTACTTC. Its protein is CASSLSGKNIQYF.

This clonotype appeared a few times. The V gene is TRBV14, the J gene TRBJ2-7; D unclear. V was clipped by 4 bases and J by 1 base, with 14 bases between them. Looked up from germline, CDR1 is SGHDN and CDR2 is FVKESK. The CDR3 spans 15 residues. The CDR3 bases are TGTGCCAGCAGCCTCACACCGTTTTTTTCCTACGAGCAGTACTTC. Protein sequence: CASSLTPFFSYEQYF. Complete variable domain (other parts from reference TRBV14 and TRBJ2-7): EAGVTQFPSHSVIEKGQTVTLRCDPISGHDNLYWYRRVMGKEIKFLLHFVKESKQDESGMPNNRFLAERTGGTYSTLKVQPAELEDSGVYFCASSLTPFFSYEQYFGPGTRLTVT.

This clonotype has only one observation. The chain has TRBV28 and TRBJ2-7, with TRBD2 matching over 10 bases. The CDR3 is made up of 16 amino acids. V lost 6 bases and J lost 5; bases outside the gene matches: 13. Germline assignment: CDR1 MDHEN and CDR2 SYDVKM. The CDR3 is CASSPDSVAGGHEQYF. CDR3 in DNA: TGTGCCAGCAGCCCAGATAGTGTAGCGGGAGGTCACGAGCAGTACTTC.

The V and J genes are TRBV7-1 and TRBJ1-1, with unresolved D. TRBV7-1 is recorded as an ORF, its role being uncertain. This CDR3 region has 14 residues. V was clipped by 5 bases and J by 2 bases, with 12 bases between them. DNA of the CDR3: TGTGCCAGCAGCCCGTTGCGACCCAACACTGAAGCTTTCTTT. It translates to CASSPLRPNTEAFF.

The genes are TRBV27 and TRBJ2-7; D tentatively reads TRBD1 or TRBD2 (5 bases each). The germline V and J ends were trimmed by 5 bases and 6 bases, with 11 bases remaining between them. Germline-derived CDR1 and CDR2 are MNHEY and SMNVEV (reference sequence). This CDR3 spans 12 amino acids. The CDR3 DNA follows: TGTGCCAGCAGTCCTTATGGGGGCGAGCAGTACTTC. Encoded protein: CASSPYGGEQYF.

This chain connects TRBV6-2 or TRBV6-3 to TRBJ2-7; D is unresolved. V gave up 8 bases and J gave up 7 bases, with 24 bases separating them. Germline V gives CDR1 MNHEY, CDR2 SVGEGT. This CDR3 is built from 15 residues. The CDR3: CASRTVKVLPVEQYF. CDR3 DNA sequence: TGTGCCAGCCGTACAGTTAAGGTCTTGCCTGTGGAGCAGTACTTC.

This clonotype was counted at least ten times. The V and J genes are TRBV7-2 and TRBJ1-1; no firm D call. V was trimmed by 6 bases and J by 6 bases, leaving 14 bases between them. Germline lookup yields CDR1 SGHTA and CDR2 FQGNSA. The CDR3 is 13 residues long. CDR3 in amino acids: CASRPAGSAEAFF. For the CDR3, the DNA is TGTGCCAGCAGGCCAGCGGGTTCGGCTGAAGCTTTCTTT.

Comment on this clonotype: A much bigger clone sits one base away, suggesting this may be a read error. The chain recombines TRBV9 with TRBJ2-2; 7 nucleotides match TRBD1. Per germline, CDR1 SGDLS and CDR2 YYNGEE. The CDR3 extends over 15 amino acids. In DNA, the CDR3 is TGTGACAGCAGCGTTTATCGGCAGGGGGCCGGGGAGCTGTTTTTT. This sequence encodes CDSSVYRQGAGELFF.

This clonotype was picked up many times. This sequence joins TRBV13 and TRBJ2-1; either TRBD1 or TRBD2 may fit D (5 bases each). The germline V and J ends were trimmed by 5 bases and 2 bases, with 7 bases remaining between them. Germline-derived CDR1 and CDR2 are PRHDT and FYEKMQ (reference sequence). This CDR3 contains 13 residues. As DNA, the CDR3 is TGTGCCAGCAGCCCGGGGCCCTACAATGAGCAGTTCTTC. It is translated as CASSPGPYNEQFF.

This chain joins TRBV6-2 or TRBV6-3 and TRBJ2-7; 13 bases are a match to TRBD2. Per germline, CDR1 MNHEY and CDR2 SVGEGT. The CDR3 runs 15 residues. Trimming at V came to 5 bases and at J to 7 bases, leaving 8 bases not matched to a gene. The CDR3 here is CASSRLAGGFPEQYF. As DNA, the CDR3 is TGTGCCAGCAGTCGACTAGCGGGAGGCTTCCCGGAGCAGTACTTC.

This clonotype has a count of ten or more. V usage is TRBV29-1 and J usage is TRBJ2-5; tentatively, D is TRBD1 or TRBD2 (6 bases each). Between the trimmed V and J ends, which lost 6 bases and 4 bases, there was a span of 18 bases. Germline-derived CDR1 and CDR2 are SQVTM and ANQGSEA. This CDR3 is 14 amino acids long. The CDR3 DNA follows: TGCAGCGTAGACATTACCGGGGGCGGAGAGACCCAGTACTTC. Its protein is CSVDITGGGETQYF.

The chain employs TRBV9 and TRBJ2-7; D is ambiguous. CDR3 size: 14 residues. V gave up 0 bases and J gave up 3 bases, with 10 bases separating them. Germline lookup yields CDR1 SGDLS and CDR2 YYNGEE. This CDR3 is CASSVGAQGYEQYF. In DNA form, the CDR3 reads TGTGCCAGCAGCGTAGGGGCCCAAGGCTACGAGCAGTACTTC.

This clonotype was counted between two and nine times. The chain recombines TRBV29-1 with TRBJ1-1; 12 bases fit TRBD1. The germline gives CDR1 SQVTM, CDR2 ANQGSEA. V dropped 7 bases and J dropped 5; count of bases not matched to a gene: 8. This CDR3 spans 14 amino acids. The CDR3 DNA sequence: TGCAGCGCCGGGACAGGGGGCTGGGGGACTGAAGCTTTCTTT. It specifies CSAGTGGWGTEAFF.

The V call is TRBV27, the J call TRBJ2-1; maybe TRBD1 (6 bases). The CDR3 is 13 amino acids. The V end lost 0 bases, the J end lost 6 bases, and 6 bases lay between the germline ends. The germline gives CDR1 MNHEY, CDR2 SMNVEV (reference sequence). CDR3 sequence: CASSLSTGNEQFF. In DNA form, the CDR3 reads TGTGCCAGCAGTTTATCGACAGGCAATGAGCAGTTCTTC.

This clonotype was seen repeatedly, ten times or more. CDR3 residues: CASSDGVQLFF. Written as DNA, the CDR3 is TGTGCCAGCAGCGACGGAGTGCAACTGTTTTTT. The chain has TRBV9 and TRBJ1-4; D not certain. In germline, CDR1 is SGDLS, CDR2 YYNGEE. The CDR3 is 11 residues long. V was pared by 3 bases and J by 12 bases, with 9 bases between.